The 26 T cell receptor beta chains presented below share a single source sample, sequenced in a study of T-cell reconstitution after alpha-beta-depleted transplantation in children. Molecular barcoding with unique molecular identifiers was used for the TCRbeta library. TCRdb independently ran MiXCR on the PCR reads; one entry per CDR3 protein. Altogether a few hundred thousand distinct CDR3 sequences are present, around a tenth being singletons, with the ten largest covering around 2.4%. Sequences were derived from PBMCs from the stem cell graft donor, sampled from the stem cell graft. Receptors originate from a human donor who donated a stem cell graft to a child with acute lymphoblastic leukemia.

Details on this clonotype: The conserved phenylalanine or tryptophan is not found at the CDR3 terminus, so this likely reflects a read error. V usage is TRBV13 and J usage is TRBJ1-5; D is unclear. The CDR3 has 14 residues. Trimming left V 6 bases short and J 1 base short, with 10 bases between. Germline V gene lookup returns CDR1 PRHDT and CDR2 FYEKMQ (reference sequence). Written as DNA, the CDR3 is TGTGCCAGCAGGCACGGGGAAAGCAATCAGCCCCAGCATTTG. The encoded protein is CASRHGESNQPQHL.

This chain uses TRBV11-2 with TRBJ1-1; D unclear. The V end lost 2 bases, the J end lost 6 bases, and 10 bases lay between the germline ends. The germline gives CDR1 SGHAT, CDR2 FQNNGV. The length of the CDR3 is 13 residues. CDR3 residues: CASSLPIGSEAFF. As DNA, the CDR3 is TGTGCCAGCAGCTTACCGATCGGCTCTGAAGCTTTCTTT.

This clonotype has a handful of counts. CDR3 loop: CASSQVGQGHNEQFF. The CDR3 DNA is TGTGCCAGCAGCCAAGTGGGACAGGGACACAATGAGCAGTTCTTC. The rearrangement uses TRBV4-2 and TRBJ2-1, with 9 positions matching TRBD1. The germline gives CDR1 LGHNA, CDR2 YNFKEQ. The V gene end was trimmed by 1 base and the J gene end by 5 bases; junction bases not matched to a gene: 3. The CDR3 contains 15 residues.

There are many counts of this clonotype. The CDR3 loop is CASSRDLSNQPQHF. DNA for the CDR3: TGTGCCAGCAGCCGGGACCTTAGCAATCAGCCCCAGCATTTT. The gene calls are TRBV6-1 and TRBJ1-5; weak D call: TRBD1 (5 bases). CDR1 is MNHNS, CDR2 SASEGT, per germline. The CDR3 extends over 14 amino acids. V gave up 6 bases and J gave up 0 bases, with 9 bases separating them.

In this sample, this clonotype turned up a few times. The chain joins TRBV15 to TRBJ1-2; 10 positions match TRBD1. The CDR3 totals 14 residues. CDR1 and CDR2 from the germline V gene are LNHNV and YYDKDF (reference sequence). After removal of 0 bases from V and 7 bases from J, the junction contained 2 bases not matched to a gene. The chain's CDR3 is CATSRDRDRGGYTF. The CDR3 nucleotides are TGTGCCACCAGCAGAGATCGGGACAGGGGTGGCTACACCTTC.

This clonotype has only a few counts. The chain recombines TRBV29-1 with TRBJ1-6, with TRBD1 identical over 7 bases. V shed 4 bases and J 10 bases; nucleotides not matched to a gene: 10. CDR1 and CDR2 from the germline V gene are SQVTM and ANQGSEA. This CDR3 is 14 amino acids long. The CDR3 sequence is CSVAFDREGSPLHF. CDR3 nucleotide sequence: TGCAGCGTTGCCTTCGACAGGGAGGGATCACCCCTCCACTTT.

The chain carries TRBV7-9 and TRBJ2-7; TRBD1 agrees at 7 bases. Germline V gene lookup returns CDR1 SEHNR and CDR2 FQNEAQ (reference sequence). Germline trimming cut 4 bases from V and 5 bases from J; bases unmatched to any gene: 5. The CDR3 loop spans 13 amino acids. The CDR3 here is CASSSYRGNEQYF. DNA for the CDR3: TGTGCCAGCAGCTCCTACAGGGGAAACGAGCAGTACTTC. The full variable domain, completed using reference TRBV7-9 and TRBJ2-7, is DTGVSQNPRHKITKRGQNVTFRCDPISEHNRLYWYRQTLGQGPEFLTYFQNEAQLEKSRLLSDRFSAERPKGSFSTLEIQRTEQGDSAMYLCASSSYRGNEQYFGPGTRLTVT.

This clonotype was seen a few times. V gene TRBV7-3 combines with J gene TRBJ2-2; 10 nucleotides agree with TRBD2. The CDR3 consists of 15 residues. Trimming cost V 5 bases and J 5 bases; bases outside gene matches: 5. Germline V CDR1 and CDR2: SGHTA, FQGTGA. The CDR3 DNA sequence: TGTGCCAGCAGCCTCCCGGGACTAGCGACCGGGGAGCTGTTTTTT. This sequence encodes CASSLPGLATGELFF. Using reference TRBV7-3 and TRBJ2-2 for the parts outside the CDR3, the full variable domain is GAGVSQTPSNKVTEKGKYVELRCDPISGHTALYWYRQSLGQGPEFLIYFQGTGAADDSGLPNDRFFAVRPEGSVSTLKIQRTERGDSAVYLCASSLPGLATGELFFGEGSRLTVL.

The sample holds a few counts of this clonotype. The chain uses TRBV9 and TRBJ2-7; 7 bases fit TRBD1. Trimming at V came to 6 bases and at J to 1 base, leaving 10 bases not matched to a gene. CDR3 length: 15 amino acids. Germline V gene lookup returns CDR1 SGDLS and CDR2 YYNGEE. Here the CDR3 DNA reads TGTGCCAGCAACCCCGGGGCAGGGGGATCCTACGAGCAGTACTTC. Encoded protein: CASNPGAGGSYEQYF.

Many counts were recorded for this clonotype. The chain combines TRBV5-1 with TRBJ2-7; no definite D call. This CDR3 has 12 residues. Per the germline V gene, CDR1 is SGHRS and CDR2 is YFSETQ. V was pared by 1 base and J by 6 bases, with 8 bases between. CDR3 nucleotide sequence: TGCGCCAGCAGCTTGCCGAGTGGCGAGCAGTACTTC. It specifies CASSLPSGEQYF.

For the CDR3, the DNA is TGTGCCAGCAGCTCCCGACAGGGGCCTCCCTACGAGCAGTACTTC. It codes for CASSSRQGPPYEQYF. J is TRBJ2-7 and V is TRBV7-3, with 8 bases aligning to TRBD1. J lost 2 bases, V lost 4 bases, and 7 bases had no gene match. In germline, CDR1 is SGHTA, CDR2 FQGTGA. CDR3 size: 15 residues. Full variable domain (missing parts from reference TRBV7-3 and TRBJ2-7): GAGVSQTPSNKVTEKGKYVELRCDPISGHTALYWYRQSLGQGPEFLIYFQGTGAADDSGLPNDRFFAVRPEGSVSTLKIQRTERGDSAVYLCASSSRQGPPYEQYFGPGTRLTVT.

This clonotype was counted between two and nine times. The DNA for the CDR3 is TGTGCCAGCTCGCGCACAGATGATTCACCCCTCCACTTT. Its protein product is CASSRTDDSPLHF. J is TRBJ1-6 and V is TRBV18, with D unclear. Per germline, CDR1 KGHSH and CDR2 LQKENI. The CDR3 runs 13 residues. Trimming removed 6 bases at V and 8 bases at J, with 11 bases between.

In its sample, this clonotype was seen a few times. CDR3 amino acids: CASSLAPDFLGSYEQYF. In DNA, the CDR3 is TGTGCCAGCAGTTTAGCCCCTGATTTTCTAGGTTCCTACGAGCAGTACTTC. The J gene is TRBJ2-7, the V gene TRBV12-3 or TRBV12-4; no clear D. The CDR3 has 17 amino acids. Deletions cut 0 bases from V and 1 base from J, with 16 bases between.

The rearrangement links TRBV4-3 to TRBJ2-2; possible D gene TRBD2, 5 bases. Germline V lookup: CDR1 LGHNA, CDR2 YSLEER. V lost 0 bases and J lost 8, with 19 bases in between. This CDR3 has 17 residues. CDR3 bases: TGCGCCAGCAGCCAAGATCAACCCCGGGGAATTGGGGGGGAGCTGTTTTTT. Protein sequence: CASSQDQPRGIGGELFF.

The rearrangement uses TRBV20-1 and TRBJ1-4; 7 positions agree with TRBD1. Germline V gene sequence: CDR1 DFQATT, CDR2 SNEGSKA (reference sequence). The ends lost 6 bases at V and 7 bases at J; junction bases unmatched: 14. This CDR3 comprises 15 residues. The CDR3 bases are TGCAGTGCCCGAGGGTTCCGGGACAGCCGTGAAAAACTGTTTTTT. It is translated as CSARGFRDSREKLFF.

This clonotype came up many times. V is TRBV5-5 and J is TRBJ1-2, with D perhaps TRBD1 (6 bases). Trimming took off 4 bases at V and 5 bases at J, with 12 bases between the two ends. CDR1 and CDR2 (germline): SGHKS, YYEKEE (reference sequence). The CDR3 is 13 amino acids. In DNA form, the CDR3 reads TGTGCCAGCAGCATTAACAGGGAGTATGGCTACACCTTC. The encoded protein is CASSINREYGYTF. Full variable domain (rest looked up from reference TRBV5-5 and TRBJ1-2): DAGVTQSPTHLIKTRGQQVTLRCSPISGHKSVSWYQQVLGQGPQFIFQYYEKEERGRGNFPDRFSARQFPNYSSELNVNALLLGDSALYLCASSINREYGYTFGSGTRLTVV.

This clonotype was picked up a small number of times. This chain connects TRBV5-1 to TRBJ2-5; D not resolved. Between the trimmed V and J ends, which lost 5 bases and 3 bases, there was a span of 8 bases. The V gene's germline CDR1 is SGHRS and CDR2 YFSETQ. The CDR3 is made up of 12 amino acids. The CDR3 DNA reads TGCGCCAGCAGTCCGGCGAAAGAGACCCAGTACTTC. Protein product: CASSPAKETQYF. The variable domain in full, with the rest retrieved from reference TRBV5-1 and TRBJ2-5, is KAGVTQTPRYLIKTRGQQVTLSCSPISGHRSVSWYQQTPGQGLQFLFEYFSETQRNKGNFPGRFSGRQFSNSRSEMNVSTLELGDSALYLCASSPAKETQYFGPGTRLLVL.

The V call is TRBV9, the J call TRBJ2-3, with unresolved D. This CDR3 has 14 residues. V dropped 0 bases and J dropped 4 bases, with 9 bases sitting between them. Per germline, CDR1 SGDLS and CDR2 YYNGEE. The CDR3 is CASSVAHAADTQYF. DNA of the CDR3: TGTGCCAGCAGCGTAGCCCACGCCGCAGATACGCAGTATTTT.

This clonotype was observed a few times. This rearrangement joins TRBV29-1 to TRBJ2-3; TRBD1 matches at 8 bases. The length of the CDR3 is 18 residues. V lost 3 bases, J lost 6 bases, and 20 bases stayed unmatched. From germline, CDR1 is SQVTM and CDR2 ANQGSEA. CDR3 residues: CSVDPGQVSQFPSDTQYF. CDR3 sequence (DNA): TGCAGCGTTGACCCGGGACAGGTTTCCCAATTCCCTTCGGATACGCAGTATTTT.

This clonotype showed up many times. This chain uses TRBV3-1 with TRBJ2-7; either TRBD1 or TRBD2 may fit D (6 bases each). The CDR3 has 14 amino acids. Germline lookup yields CDR1 LGHDT and CDR2 YNNKEL (reference sequence). V was pared by 5 bases and J by 5 bases, with 16 bases between. The CDR3 protein is CASSGGQGRNEQYF. In DNA, the CDR3 is TGTGCCAGCAGCGGCGGCCAGGGGAGGAACGAGCAGTACTTC.

This clonotype was seen a few times. The chain links TRBV6-2 or TRBV6-3 to TRBJ2-1, with D hard to call. Between the trimmed V and J ends, which lost 7 bases and 0 bases, there was a span of 7 bases. Per the germline V gene, CDR1 is MNHEY and CDR2 is SVGEGT. The CDR3 is 13 amino acids. CDR3 nucleotide sequence: TGTGCCAGCAAGGTGGCCTCCTACAATGAGCAGTTCTTC. It translates to CASKVASYNEQFF.

The V call is TRBV6-5, the J call TRBJ1-1; D may be TRBD1 (5 bases). V lost 2 bases to trimming and J lost 4 bases, with 11 bases between them. Germline CDR1 reads MNHEY; CDR2 reads SVGAGI. The CDR3 is made up of 14 amino acids. As DNA, the CDR3 is TGTGCCAGCAGTTACCTCCGGGACTCCACTGAAGCTTTCTTT. Translated, it gives CASSYLRDSTEAFF.

Many counts were recorded for this clonotype. V is TRBV4-1 and J is TRBJ2-4; the match to TRBD2 covers 13 bases. Germline V CDR1 and CDR2: MGHRA, YSYEKL. This CDR3 contains 18 residues. V lost 1 base and J lost 1; bases outside the gene matches: 4. CDR3 nucleotide sequence: TGCGCCAGCAGCCAAGGACTAGCGGGAGGAAAGGCCAAAAACATTCAGTACTTC. Encoded protein: CASSQGLAGGKAKNIQYF.

The CDR3 loop is CASSPRQGGTGELFF. DNA of the CDR3: TGTGCCAGCAGCCCTCGACAGGGGGGCACCGGGGAGCTGTTTTTT. The V gene is TRBV7-2, the J gene TRBJ2-2; 9 nucleotides line up with TRBD1. The CDR3 sequence is 15 residues long. CDR1 is SGHTA, CDR2 FQGNSA, per germline. Trimming cost V 5 bases and J 4 bases; bases outside gene matches: 5.

This clonotype was recorded a few times. The chain uses TRBV15 and TRBJ2-1, with TRBD2 matching over 11 bases. Germline V CDR1 and CDR2: LNHNV, YYDKDF (reference sequence). This CDR3 is 16 amino acids long. J gave up 3 bases and V 0 bases, and 1 base lay outside the gene matches. The CDR3 DNA follows: TGTGCCACCAGCAGAGACCTAGCGGGAGGCTACAATGAGCAGTTCTTC. Translating gives CATSRDLAGGYNEQFF.

This chain joins TRBV3-1 and TRBJ2-5, with 10 bases fitting TRBD2. The CDR3 extends over 15 amino acids. Germline V gene data show CDR1 as LGHDT and CDR2 as YNNKEL (reference sequence). V trimming: 8 bases; J trimming: 1 base; junction bases outside the gene matches: 7. Here the CDR3 reads CASGRSGRAQETQYF. CDR3 DNA: TGTGCCAGCGGACGGAGCGGGAGGGCCCAAGAGACCCAGTACTTC.